This TCR beta chain was sequenced during a study of cytomegalovirus exposure and HLA in healthy donors. Study-wide points: Most TCR sequences were rare, but some public TCRs occurred in many donors. Within an earlier analysis, most TCR beta V segments proved productive either about 87% or about 30% of the time.

About this clone itself: The antigen remains unidentified.

CDR1 and CDR2 from the germline V gene are LGHNT and FRNRAP. The CDR3 is 15 amino acids. The V and J ends lost 2 bases and 6 bases, in that order; junction bases with no gene match: 4. It was with 60 Vbeta and 13 Jbeta primers that the PCR ran. TCRdb's copy holds only in-frame clones and misses some; the assay was immunoSEQ multiplex PCR. The sample consists of around 150,000 clones, roughly 77% of them appearing once. This chain joins TRBV12-5 and TRBJ2-1; 10 nucleotides agree with TRBD2. Sequenced material: PBMCs. The TCR comes from a man between 25 and 39 years old in good health. Here the CDR3 DNA reads TGTGCTAGTGGTTTGTGGCTAGCGGGGGCCAATGAGCAGTTCTTC. Protein: CASGLWLAGANEQFF.